One and the same sample provided the 23 T cell receptor beta chains below, sequenced in a study of CD8 T cells in ankylosing spondylitis. One entry per CDR3 protein, called by TCRdb with MiXCR from the 5' RACE reads. The table lists approximately 24,000 distinct CDR3 sequences, approximately 12% of them singletons. The specimen sequenced was blood. All receptors derive from a male donor with ankylosing spondylitis or in good health (not recorded which).

The genes are TRBV6-5 and TRBJ1-2; 10 nucleotides align to TRBD1. This CDR3 contains 15 residues. Germline V gene data show CDR1 as MNHEY and CDR2 as SVGAGI. V was clipped by 0 bases and J by 7 bases; unmatched bases: 5. CDR3 residues: CASSYSGDRGRGYTF. DNA for the CDR3: TGTGCCAGCAGTTACTCCGGGGACAGGGGCCGTGGCTACACCTTC.

CDR3 in amino acids: CASRQTGRAGNTIYF. The CDR3 bases are TGTGCCAGCAGACAGACAGGGAGAGCTGGAAACACCATATATTTT. The chain links TRBV6-6 to TRBJ1-3; 7 bases are shared with TRBD1. After removal of 6 bases from V and 2 bases from J, the junction contained 7 bases not matched to a gene. This CDR3 has 15 amino acids. Germline V gene sequence: CDR1 MNHNY, CDR2 SVGAGI (reference sequence).

The rearrangement joins TRBV18 to TRBJ2-2; weak D call: TRBD1 (5 bases). Trimming cost V 6 bases and J 6 bases, with 11 bases left between them. CDR1 and CDR2 from the germline V gene are KGHSH and LQKENI. This CDR3 contains 13 residues. This chain's CDR3 is CASSEDTAGELFF. CDR3 bases: TGTGCCAGCTCCGAGGACACCGCCGGGGAGCTGTTTTTT.

This clonotype was seen ten or more times. The rearrangement uses TRBV5-6 and TRBJ2-2, with 9 nucleotides matching TRBD1. Germline trimming cut 8 bases from V and 6 bases from J; bases unmatched to any gene: 11. CDR1 and CDR2 from the germline V gene are SGHDT and YYEEEE. This CDR3 region has 15 residues. The CDR3 here is CASSTGGRAAGELFF. The CDR3 nucleotides read TGTGCCAGTAGTACAGGGGGCCGCGCCGCCGGGGAGCTGTTTTTT. The full variable domain, completed using reference TRBV5-6 and TRBJ2-2, is DAGVTQSPTHLIKTRGQQVTLRCSPKSGHDTVSWYQQALGQGPQFIFQYYEEEERQRGNFPDRFSGHQFPNYSSELNVNALLLGDSALYLCASSTGGRAAGELFFGEGSRLTVL.

This clonotype has a single count. The chain has TRBV4-3 and TRBJ1-6, with D perhaps matching TRBD1 (6 bases). The V and J ends lost 7 bases and 6 bases respectively, with 13 bases between them. Per the germline V gene, CDR1 is LGHNA and CDR2 is YSLEER. The CDR3 is 14 amino acids. CDR3 residues: CASNEKDSNSPLHF. The CDR3 bases are TGCGCCAGCAACGAAAAGGACAGTAATTCACCCCTCCACTTT.

This clonotype was detected many times. The rearrangement links TRBV6-5 to TRBJ2-3; TRBD2 aligns across 10 bases. Germline CDR1 is MNHEY and CDR2 is SVGAGI. The ends lost 5 bases at V and 3 bases at J; junction bases unmatched: 5. The CDR3 is 15 amino acids. CDR3 sequence (DNA): TGTGCCAGCAGTAGGGCTAGCGGGGGAACAGATACGCAGTATTTT. Its translation is CASSRASGGTDTQYF.

The gene calls are TRBV5-1 and TRBJ2-1; 10 bases line up with TRBD1. The CDR3 is 15 residues long. Germline V lookup: CDR1 SGHRS, CDR2 YFSETQ. Germline trimming cut 2 bases from V and 9 bases from J; bases unmatched to any gene: 8. The CDR3 reads CASSFGTGVRSEQFF. Written as DNA, the CDR3 is TGCGCCAGCAGCTTCGGGACAGGGGTGAGGAGTGAGCAGTTCTTC. Full variable domain (rest looked up from reference TRBV5-1 and TRBJ2-1): KAGVTQTPRYLIKTRGQQVTLSCSPISGHRSVSWYQQTPGQGLQFLFEYFSETQRNKGNFPGRFSGRQFSNSRSEMNVSTLELGDSALYLCASSFGTGVRSEQFFGPGTRLTVL.

The chain employs TRBV15 and TRBJ2-1; no clear D. Germline V gene data show CDR1 as LNHNV and CDR2 as YYDKDF (reference sequence). V dropped 1 base and J dropped 3 bases, with 7 bases sitting between them. CDR3 size: 14 residues. This chain's CDR3 is CATSRASGYNEQFF. The CDR3 DNA reads as TGTGCCACCAGCAGAGCGAGTGGCTACAATGAGCAGTTCTTC.

The chain recombines TRBV29-1 with TRBJ2-7, with TRBD1 matching 9 bases. In germline, CDR1 is SQVTM, CDR2 ANQGSEA. Losses at the gene ends were 3 bases for V and 2 bases for J; bases not matched to a gene: 11. This CDR3 region has 16 residues. CDR3: CSVDEFWDRDAYEQYV. CDR3 DNA sequence: TGCAGCGTTGATGAGTTTTGGGACAGGGATGCCTACGAGCAGTACGTC.

Ten or more counts support this clonotype. V and J are TRBV20-1 and TRBJ2-1; D is unresolved. CDR1 is DFQATT, CDR2 SNEGSKA, per germline (reference sequence). V lost 6 bases and J lost 8, with 17 bases in between. This CDR3 spans 13 amino acids. CDR3 in DNA: TGCAGTGCCCAGAAAGAAGTTAGGGATGAGCAGTTCTTC. Translated: CSAQKEVRDEQFF.

This clonotype was recorded once. This may come from a read error, since a much larger clone is one base off. The rearrangement links TRBV25-1 to TRBJ1-4; the D gene is possibly TRBD1 (5 bases). V was clipped by 3 bases and J by 8 bases, with 16 bases between them. CDR3 size: 15 residues. CDR1 and CDR2 from the germline V gene are MGHDK and SYGVNS. DNA for the CDR3: TGTGCCAGCAGTGATCCCGTGACAGTGAGGGAAAAACTGTTTTTT. It encodes CASSDPVTVREKLFF.

The chain combines TRBV7-8 with TRBJ2-2; D is possibly TRBD1 or TRBD2 (5 bases each). Germline assignment: CDR1 SGHVS and CDR2 FQNEAQ. CDR3 size: 14 residues. Deletions cut 8 bases from V and 3 bases from J, with 13 bases between. CDR3: CASRGVSHTGELFF. The CDR3 nucleotides read TGTGCCAGCCGGGGCGTTAGCCACACCGGGGAGCTGTTTTTT.

CDR3 sequence reads: CASSLVISNEQFF. The DNA for the CDR3 is TGTGCCAGCAGTCTCGTTATCAGCAATGAGCAGTTCTTC. The chain couples TRBV27 to TRBJ2-1; D not certain. The ends were cut back, 5 bases at V and 6 bases at J, with 11 bases in the middle. Germline values: CDR1 MNHEY, CDR2 SMNVEV (reference sequence). The CDR3 has 13 amino acids.

The chain joins TRBV24-1 to TRBJ2-5; D gene uncertain. The CDR3 contains 15 residues. Germline V gives CDR1 KGHDR, CDR2 SFDVKD. The V end lost 2 bases, the J end lost 4 bases, and 13 bases lay between the germline ends. The CDR3 loop reads CATSDSGPIGETQYF. CDR3 DNA sequence: TGTGCCACCAGTGATTCTGGGCCCATTGGAGAGACCCAGTACTTC.

This chain links TRBV20-1 with TRBJ2-1; 13 bases match TRBD2. Germline V CDR1 and CDR2: DFQATT, SNEGSKA (reference sequence). The CDR3 covers 16 residues. Unmatched junction bases numbered 2, after V lost 3 bases and J lost 0 bases. The CDR3 sequence: CSASGLAGVSYNEQFF. The CDR3 bases are TGCAGTGCTAGCGGACTAGCGGGGGTCTCCTACAATGAGCAGTTCTTC.

This clonotype has ten or more counts. CDR3 loop: CASSLYETQYF. The CDR3 DNA reads TGCGCCAGCAGCTTGTATGAGACCCAGTACTTC. This chain uses TRBV5-1 with TRBJ2-5; no clear D gene. Looked up from germline, CDR1 is SGHRS and CDR2 is YFSETQ. This CDR3 contains 11 residues. Trimming took off 1 base at V and 5 bases at J, with 3 bases between the two ends.

Ten or more counts support this clonotype. The gene calls are TRBV27 and TRBJ2-3, with D unresolved. The germline CDR1 and CDR2 sequences are MNHEY and SMNVEV (reference sequence). The CDR3 covers 14 residues. Trimming left V 5 bases short and J 1 base short, with 10 bases between. The CDR3 here is CASSSYRGTDTQYF. CDR3 sequence (DNA): TGTGCCAGCAGTAGCTATCGGGGCACAGATACGCAGTATTTT.

This clonotype has a count of ten or more. The V gene is TRBV15, the J gene TRBJ2-1; 9 nucleotides align to TRBD2. Germline assignment: CDR1 LNHNV and CDR2 YYDKDF (reference sequence). The CDR3 sequence is 14 residues long. V shed 0 bases and J 12 bases; nucleotides not matched to a gene: 6. The CDR3 region is CATSRERSSGGQFF. For the CDR3, the DNA is TGTGCCACCAGCAGAGAGCGAAGTAGCGGGGGGCAGTTCTTC.

This clonotype came up many times. The CDR3 region is CSVERTGEDTQYF. The CDR3 bases are TGCAGCGTTGAAAGGACAGGGGAAGATACGCAGTATTTT. The chain has TRBV29-1 and TRBJ2-3; TRBD1 matches 9 bases. This CDR3 is 13 amino acids long. Germline trimming cut 2 bases from V and 5 bases from J; bases unmatched to any gene: 2. Germline loops: CDR1 SQVTM, CDR2 ANQGSEA.

V is TRBV7-9 and J is TRBJ2-7; maybe TRBD1 (6 bases). The CDR3 covers 13 residues. V lost 4 bases and J lost 2, with 9 bases in between. CDR1 is SEHNR, CDR2 FQNEAQ, per germline (reference sequence). DNA for the CDR3: TGTGCCAGCAGCTCGCAGGGGACCTACGAGCAGTACGTC. This encodes CASSSQGTYEQYV.

The J gene is TRBJ1-5, the V gene TRBV20-1; no clear D gene. The germline V and J ends were trimmed by 0 bases and 5 bases, with 17 bases remaining between them. CDR1 and CDR2 from the germline V gene are DFQATT and SNEGSKA (reference sequence). The CDR3 contains 16 residues. The chain's CDR3 is CSARDYKRSADQPQHF. As DNA, the CDR3 is TGCAGTGCTAGAGATTACAAGAGGTCGGCGGATCAGCCCCAGCATTTT.

This clonotype was seen repeatedly, ten times or more. CDR3 bases: TGCAGTGCTAACCTAGCGCATAACAATGAGCAGTTCTTC. Protein product: CSANLAHNNEQFF. The V call is TRBV20-1, the J call TRBJ2-1; a possible D gene is TRBD2 (6 bases). Trimming took 4 bases from V and 5 from J, leaving 12 bases between them. The CDR3 totals 13 residues. The V gene's germline CDR1 is DFQATT and CDR2 SNEGSKA (reference sequence).

The gene calls are TRBV28 and TRBJ2-4; TRBD1 matches at 8 bases. J was trimmed by 3 bases and V by 5 bases; bases with no gene match: 9. Per the germline V gene, CDR1 is MDHEN and CDR2 is SYDVKM. CDR3 size: 16 residues. Written as DNA, the CDR3 is TGTGCCAGCAGTCGGCTCAGGGGGCTTGACAAAAACATTCAGTACTTC. This translates into CASSRLRGLDKNIQYF.